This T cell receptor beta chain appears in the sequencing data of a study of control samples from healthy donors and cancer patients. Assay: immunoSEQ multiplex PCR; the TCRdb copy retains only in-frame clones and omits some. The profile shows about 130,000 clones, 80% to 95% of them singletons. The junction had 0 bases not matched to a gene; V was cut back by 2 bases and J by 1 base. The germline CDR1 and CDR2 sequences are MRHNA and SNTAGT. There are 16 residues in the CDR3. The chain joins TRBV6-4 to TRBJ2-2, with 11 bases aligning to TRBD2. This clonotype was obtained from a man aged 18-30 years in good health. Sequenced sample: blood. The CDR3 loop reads CASSDTSGGNTGELFF. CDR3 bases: TGTGCCAGCAGTGACACTAGCGGGGGGAACACCGGGGAGCTGTTTTTT.